This T cell receptor beta chain originates from a study of Ad26.COV2.S vaccination and SARS-CoV-2 variants. Across the whole study: Donor allocation was to the COV1001 Ad26.COV2.S trial arm.

The V and J ends lost 2 bases and 3 bases respectively, with 7 bases between them. The CDR3 totals 13 residues. CDR1 and CDR2 from the germline V gene are LGHDT and YNNKEL (reference sequence). The assay was immunoSEQ multiplex PCR, and TCRdb's table has in-frame clones only and misses some. There are about 420,000 clones in the sample; 70% to 90% occur only once, and about 4% lies in the top ten. Points from the study as a whole: Comparability of non-spike TCR breadth was observed across vaccine and placebo recipients. Spike-specific TCR breadth in vaccine recipients exceeded that seen in placebo recipients.

The treatment was: approximately 18 received Ad26.COV2.S at low or high dose, single or two shots; several received placebo; per-sample allocation not given. Following the first vaccine or placebo injection, samples were taken on day 63. As concerns this clone: Its antigen is as yet unknown.

This TCR was recovered from a person between 18 and 65 years old who received the Ad26.COV2.S COVID-19 vaccine or a placebo. The sample was peripheral blood, taken in a trial of Ad26.COV2.S vaccine versus placebo. V gene TRBV3-1 (or the pseudogene TRBV3-2) combines with J gene TRBJ1-1; unclear D gene. The DNA for the CDR3 is TGTGCCAGCAGCCAACTGGAGGACACTGAAGCTTTCTTT. This encodes CASSQLEDTEAFF.